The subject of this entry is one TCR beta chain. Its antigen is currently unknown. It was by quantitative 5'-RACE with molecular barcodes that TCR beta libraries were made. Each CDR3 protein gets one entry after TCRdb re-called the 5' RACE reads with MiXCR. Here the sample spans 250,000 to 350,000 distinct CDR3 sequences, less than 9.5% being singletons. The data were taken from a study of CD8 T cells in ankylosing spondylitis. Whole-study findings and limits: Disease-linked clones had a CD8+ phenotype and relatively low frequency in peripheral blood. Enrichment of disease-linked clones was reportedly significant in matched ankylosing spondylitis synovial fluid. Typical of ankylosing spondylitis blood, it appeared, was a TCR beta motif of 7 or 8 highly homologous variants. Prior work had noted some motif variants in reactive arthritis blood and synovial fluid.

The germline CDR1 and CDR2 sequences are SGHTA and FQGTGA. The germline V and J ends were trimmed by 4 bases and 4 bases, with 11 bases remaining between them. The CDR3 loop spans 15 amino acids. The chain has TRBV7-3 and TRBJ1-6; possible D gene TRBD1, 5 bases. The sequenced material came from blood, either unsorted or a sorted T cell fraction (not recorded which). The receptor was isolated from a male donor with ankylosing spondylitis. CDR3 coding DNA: TGTGCCAGCAGCTCAACGGGGGGGTATAATTCACCCCTCCACTTT. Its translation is CASSSTGGYNSPLHF.